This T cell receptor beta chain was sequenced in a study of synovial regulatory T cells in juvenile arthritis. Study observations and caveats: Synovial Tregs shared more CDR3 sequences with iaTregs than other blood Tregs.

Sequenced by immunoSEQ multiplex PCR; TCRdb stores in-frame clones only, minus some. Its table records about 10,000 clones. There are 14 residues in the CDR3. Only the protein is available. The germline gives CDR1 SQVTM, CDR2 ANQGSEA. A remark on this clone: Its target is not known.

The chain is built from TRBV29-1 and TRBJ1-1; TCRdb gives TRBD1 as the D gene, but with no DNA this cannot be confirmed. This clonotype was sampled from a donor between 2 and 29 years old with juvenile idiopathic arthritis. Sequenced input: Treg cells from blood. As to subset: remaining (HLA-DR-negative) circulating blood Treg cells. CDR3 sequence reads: CSVAPGALNTEAFF.